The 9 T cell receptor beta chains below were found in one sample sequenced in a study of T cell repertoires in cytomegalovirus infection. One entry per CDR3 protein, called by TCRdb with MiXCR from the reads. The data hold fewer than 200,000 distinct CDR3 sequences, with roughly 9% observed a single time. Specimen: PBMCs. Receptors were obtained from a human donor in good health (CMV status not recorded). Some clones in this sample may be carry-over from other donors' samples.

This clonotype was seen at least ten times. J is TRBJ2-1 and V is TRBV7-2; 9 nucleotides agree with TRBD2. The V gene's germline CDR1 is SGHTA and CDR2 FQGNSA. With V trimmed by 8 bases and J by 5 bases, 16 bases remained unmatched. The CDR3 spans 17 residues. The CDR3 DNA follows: TGTGCCAGCGGTCGATCACCGGGACTAGCACCCCACAATGAGCAGTTCTTC. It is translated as CASGRSPGLAPHNEQFF.

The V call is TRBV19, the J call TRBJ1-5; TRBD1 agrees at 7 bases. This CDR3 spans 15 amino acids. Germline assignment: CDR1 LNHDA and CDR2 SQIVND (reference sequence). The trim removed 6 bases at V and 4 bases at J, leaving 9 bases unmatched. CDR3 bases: TGTGCCAGTAGAGCTACCGGGACAGTAAATCAGCCCCAGCATTTT. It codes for CASRATGTVNQPQHF.

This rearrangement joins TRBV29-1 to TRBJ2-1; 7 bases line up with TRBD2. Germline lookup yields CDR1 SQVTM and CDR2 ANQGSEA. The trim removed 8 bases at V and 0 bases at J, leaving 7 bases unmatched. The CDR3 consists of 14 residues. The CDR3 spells CSTGGRVSYNEQFF. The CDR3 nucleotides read TGCAGCACCGGAGGGAGGGTCTCCTACAATGAGCAGTTCTTC.

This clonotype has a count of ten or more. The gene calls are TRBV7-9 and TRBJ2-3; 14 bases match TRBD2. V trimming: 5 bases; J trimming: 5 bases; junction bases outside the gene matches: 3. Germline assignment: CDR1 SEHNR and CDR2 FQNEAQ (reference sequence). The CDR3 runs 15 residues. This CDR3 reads CASSPGTSGRDTQYF. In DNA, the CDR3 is TGTGCCAGCAGCCCCGGGACTAGCGGGAGAGATACGCAGTATTTT. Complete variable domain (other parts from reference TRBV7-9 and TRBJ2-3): DTGVSQNPRHKITKRGQNVTFRCDPISEHNRLYWYRQTLGQGPEFLTYFQNEAQLEKSRLLSDRFSAERPKGSFSTLEIQRTEQGDSAMYLCASSPGTSGRDTQYFGPGTRLTVL.

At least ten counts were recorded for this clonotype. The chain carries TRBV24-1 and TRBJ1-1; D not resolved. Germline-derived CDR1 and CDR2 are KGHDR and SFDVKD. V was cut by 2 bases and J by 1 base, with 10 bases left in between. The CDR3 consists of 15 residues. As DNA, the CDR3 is TGTGCCACCAGTGATTCCCAAGGCGGGAACACTGAAGCTTTCTTT. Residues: CATSDSQGGNTEAFF.

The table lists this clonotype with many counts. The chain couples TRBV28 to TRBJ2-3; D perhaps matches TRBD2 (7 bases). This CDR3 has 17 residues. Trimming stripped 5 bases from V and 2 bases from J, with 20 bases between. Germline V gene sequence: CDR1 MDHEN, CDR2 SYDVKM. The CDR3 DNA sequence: TGTGCCAGCAGTGCCCTGGGGGGCGGGGGCACCACAGATACGCAGTATTTT. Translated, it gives CASSALGGGGTTDTQYF.

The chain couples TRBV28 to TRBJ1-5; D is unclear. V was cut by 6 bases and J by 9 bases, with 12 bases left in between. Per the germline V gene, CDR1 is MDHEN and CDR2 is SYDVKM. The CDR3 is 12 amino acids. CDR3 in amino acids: CASRSEVLPQHF. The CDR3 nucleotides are TGTGCCAGCAGATCGGAGGTCTTGCCCCAGCATTTT.

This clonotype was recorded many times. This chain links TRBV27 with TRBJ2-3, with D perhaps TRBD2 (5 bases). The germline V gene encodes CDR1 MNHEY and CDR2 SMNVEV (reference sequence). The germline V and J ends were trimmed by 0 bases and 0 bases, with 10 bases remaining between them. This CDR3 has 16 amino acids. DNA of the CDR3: TGTGCCAGCAGTTTATCGTCTAGCCCTAGCACAGATACGCAGTATTTT. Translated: CASSLSSSPSTDTQYF.

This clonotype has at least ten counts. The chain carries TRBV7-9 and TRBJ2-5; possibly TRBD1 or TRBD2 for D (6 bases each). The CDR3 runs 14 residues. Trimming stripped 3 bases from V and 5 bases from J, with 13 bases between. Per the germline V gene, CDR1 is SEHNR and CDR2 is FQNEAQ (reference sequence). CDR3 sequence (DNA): TGTGCCAGCAGCTTTCACGGGGGCCTGGAGACCCAGTACTTC. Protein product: CASSFHGGLETQYF.